The 20 T cell receptor beta chains in this list originate from one sample, sequenced in a study of blood T cell repertoires in COVID-19 (dated by TCRdb to 2020 to 2021). Library method: the immunoSEQ multiplex PCR assay. TCRdb provides this immuneACCESS table in a form limited to in-frame rearrangements. Some clones are lacking; in checked studies, under half of them reflect an unresolved V gene, and why the rest are absent is not known. Counted in this sample were about 480,000 clones; approximately 90% of them appeared once. The ten top clones hold less than 2% of the sample. Specimen: PBMCs or T cells enriched from blood (not recorded which). The source is a woman aged 40-49 years who had recovered from COVID-19.

The rearrangement uses TRBV3-1 (or the pseudogene TRBV3-2) and TRBJ1-6; TRBD1 might be the D (6 bases). This CDR3 is 17 amino acids long. Looked up from germline, CDR1 is LGHDT and CDR2 is YNNKEL (reference sequence). With 1 base removed from V and 0 bases from J, the gap between germline ends came to 10 bases. CDR3 loop: CASSQGTGSSYNSPLHF. CDR3 nucleotides: TGTGCCAGCAGCCAAGGAACAGGGAGCTCCTATAATTCACCCCTCCACTTT.

This chain uses TRBV10-2 with TRBJ2-7; D unclear. Trimming left V 8 bases short and J 6 bases short, with 17 bases between. The V gene's germline CDR1 is WSHSY and CDR2 SAAADI. This CDR3 is 13 amino acids long. Here the CDR3 DNA reads TGCGCCAGCGAATCCCCCCAGTCCAGCGAGCAGTACTTC. Translation: CASESPQSSEQYF.

The rearrangement joins TRBV7-2 to TRBJ2-2; D gene uncertain. Looked up from germline, CDR1 is SGHTA and CDR2 is FQGNSA. V lost 2 bases, J lost 5 bases, and 6 bases lay in between. This CDR3 has 13 residues. CDR3 sequence: CASSLLKTGELFF. The CDR3 nucleotides read TGTGCCAGCAGCTTACTAAAGACCGGGGAGCTGTTTTTT.

In its sample, this clone was seen a few times. The chain couples TRBV20-1 to TRBJ2-1; D is possibly TRBD2 (5 bases). Per the germline V gene, CDR1 is DFQATT and CDR2 is SNEGSKA (reference sequence). The V end lost 3 bases, the J end lost 2 bases, and 17 bases lay between the germline ends. CDR3 size: 16 residues. CDR3 DNA sequence: TGCAGTGCTAGTAGGCCCGGAGGAGGAACCTACAATGAGCAGTTCTTC. This sequence encodes CSASRPGGGTYNEQFF.

The V call is TRBV7-2, the J call TRBJ1-3; D might be TRBD1 (6 bases). The CDR3 length is 14 residues. From germline, CDR1 is SGHTA and CDR2 FQGNSA. V gave up 5 bases and J gave up 2 bases, with 10 bases separating them. CDR3 sequence reads: CASSTGLAGNTIYF. In DNA, the CDR3 is TGTGCCAGCAGCACAGGGTTGGCTGGAAACACCATATATTTT. Together with reference TRBV7-2 and TRBJ1-3, the CDR3 gives the full variable domain: GAGVSQSPSNKVTEKGKDVELRCDPISGHTALYWYRQSLGQGLEFLIYFQGNSAPDKSGLPSDRFSAERTGGSVSTLTIQRTQQEDSAVYLCASSTGLAGNTIYFGEGSWLTVV.

The rearrangement uses TRBV3-1 (or the pseudogene TRBV3-2) and TRBJ1-2, with 7 bases fitting TRBD1. Germline V gene lookup returns CDR1 LGHDT and CDR2 YNNKEL (reference sequence). This CDR3 has 18 amino acids. Trimming took 3 bases from V and 0 from J; bases not matched to a gene: 13. The chain's CDR3 is CASSQHTGGGQANYGYTF. As DNA, the CDR3 is TGTGCCAGCAGCCAGCACACCGGGGGTGGACAGGCTAACTATGGCTACACCTTC.

The V gene is TRBV11-3, the J gene TRBJ1-2; 11 nucleotides line up with TRBD1. The germline V gene has CDR1 SGHNT and CDR2 YENEEA. J lost 7 bases, V lost 4 bases, and 8 bases had no gene match. CDR3 length equals 15 residues. CDR3 loop: CASSSNRDRGTGYTF. CDR3 coding DNA: TGTGCCAGCAGCTCAAATCGGGACAGGGGGACTGGCTACACCTTC.

This clone showed up just once. CDR3 residues: CASSLGSSGNTGELFF. The CDR3 DNA sequence: TGTGCCAGCAGCTTGGGGTCTAGCGGAAACACCGGGGAGCTGTTTTTT. The rearrangement joins TRBV5-6 to TRBJ2-2; 7 nucleotides align to TRBD2. This CDR3 region has 16 residues. The trim removed 0 bases at V and 2 bases at J, leaving 4 bases unmatched. CDR1 and CDR2 (germline): SGHDT, YYEEEE.

The chain is built from TRBV5-1 and TRBJ2-7; 7 bases map to TRBD1. The CDR3 sequence is 15 residues long. The J segment lost 2 bases and the V segment lost 0 bases, leaving 5 bases of the junction unmatched. Germline CDR1 and CDR2: SGHRS and YFSETQ. CDR3 DNA: TGCGCCAGCAGCTTGGGGGACAGCATCACCTACGAGCAGTACTTC. Translation: CASSLGDSITYEQYF. Combining the CDR3 with reference TRBV5-1 and TRBJ2-7 gives the whole variable domain KAGVTQTPRYLIKTRGQQVTLSCSPISGHRSVSWYQQTPGQGLQFLFEYFSETQRNKGNFPGRFSGRQFSNSRSEMNVSTLELGDSALYLCASSLGDSITYEQYFGPGTRLTVT.

This sequence joins TRBV19 and TRBJ2-3, with unresolved D. Per germline, CDR1 LNHDA and CDR2 SQIVND (reference sequence). This CDR3 spans 15 amino acids. Trimming took off 3 bases at V and 1 base at J, with 11 bases between the two ends. The CDR3 DNA sequence: TGTGCCAGTAGTATTATGGTCGGTGGCACAGATACGCAGTATTTT. This gives the protein CASSIMVGGTDTQYF.

This clone was recorded once. The chain employs TRBV27 and TRBJ1-1; D gene uncertain. Trimming took off 5 bases at V and 1 base at J, with 11 bases between the two ends. The CDR3 runs 14 residues. The germline V gene encodes CDR1 MNHEY and CDR2 SMNVEV (reference sequence). The CDR3 loop is CASSKQQTNTEAFF. Written as DNA, the CDR3 is TGTGCCAGCAGTAAACAGCAAACGAACACTGAAGCTTTCTTT.

This clone was observed once. The rearrangement links TRBV11-2 to TRBJ1-6; D ambiguous. CDR3 length equals 14 residues. Germline lookup yields CDR1 SGHAT and CDR2 FQNNGV. With 4 bases removed from V and 7 bases from J, the gap between germline ends came to 11 bases. CDR3 loop: CASSSGPRNSPLHF. The CDR3 DNA is TGTGCCAGCAGCTCCGGTCCGAGGAATTCACCCCTCCACTTT.

The chain uses TRBV6-2 or TRBV6-3 and TRBJ2-1; 10 bases are shared with TRBD2. Per the germline V gene, CDR1 is MNHEY and CDR2 is SVGEGT. The junction had 7 bases not matched to a gene; V was cut back by 5 bases and J by 6 bases. The CDR3 spans 15 residues. CDR3 sequence reads: CASSPSGRAFNEQFF. DNA for the CDR3: TGTGCCAGCAGTCCCAGCGGGAGGGCCTTCAATGAGCAGTTCTTC.

This chain links TRBV2 with TRBJ2-5, with no clear D. Between the trimmed V and J ends, which lost 3 bases and 14 bases, there was a span of 10 bases. CDR3 length: 10 amino acids. Germline CDR1 is SNHLY and CDR2 is FYNNEI. CDR3 amino acids: CASSDTRGYF. Here the CDR3 DNA reads TGTGCCAGCAGTGACACCCGAGGTTACTTC.

The chain employs TRBV19 and TRBJ1-1; 7 bases align to TRBD1. The CDR3 is made up of 14 amino acids. The V segment lost 3 bases and the J segment 3 bases; nucleotides outside the gene matches: 4. Germline CDR1 reads LNHDA; CDR2 reads SQIVND (reference sequence). CDR3 in amino acids: CASSIRDSYTEAFF. In DNA form, the CDR3 reads TGTGCCAGTAGTATCCGGGACAGCTACACTGAAGCTTTCTTT.

The J gene is TRBJ1-1, the V gene TRBV5-1; 7 nucleotides align to TRBD1. The CDR3 length is 16 residues. CDR1 is SGHRS, CDR2 YFSETQ, per germline. Unmatched junction bases numbered 8, after V lost 0 bases and J lost 3 bases. CDR3 sequence: CASSLGTGVPDTEAFF. DNA of the CDR3: TGCGCCAGCAGCTTGGGAACAGGGGTCCCTGACACTGAAGCTTTCTTT. Full variable domain (missing parts from reference TRBV5-1 and TRBJ1-1): KAGVTQTPRYLIKTRGQQVTLSCSPISGHRSVSWYQQTPGQGLQFLFEYFSETQRNKGNFPGRFSGRQFSNSRSEMNVSTLELGDSALYLCASSLGTGVPDTEAFFGQGTRLTVV.

In this sample, this clone turned up many times. The same CDR3 arises from other DNA sequences in this sample as well. The rearrangement joins TRBV6-4 to TRBJ1-1, with no clear D. This CDR3 contains 14 residues. Trimming took off 7 bases at V and 1 base at J, with 13 bases between the two ends. Per the germline V gene, CDR1 is MRHNA and CDR2 is SNTAGT. The CDR3 here is CASTPSPGNTEAFF. The CDR3 DNA reads as TGTGCCAGCACCCCCAGTCCGGGGAACACTGAAGCTTTCTTT.

The rearrangement uses TRBV7-2 and TRBJ2-7; a weak D match, TRBD2 (7 bases). The germline gives CDR1 SGHTA, CDR2 FQGNSA. Trimming left V 4 bases short and J 2 bases short, with 24 bases between. CDR3 length equals 18 residues. As DNA, the CDR3 is TGTGCCAGCAGCTCGCCCAGTAGGGGGGGATTATCACCCTACGAGCAGTACTTC. Translation gives CASSSPSRGGLSPYEQYF.

The genes are TRBV6-1 and TRBJ2-3, with TRBD1 matching 8 bases. Germline CDR1 and CDR2: MNHNS and SASEGT. CDR3 size: 16 residues. J gave up 3 bases and V 2 bases, and 7 bases lay outside the gene matches. The CDR3 sequence is CASSERDRPGTDTQYF. DNA for the CDR3: TGTGCCAGCAGTGAACGGGACAGGCCAGGGACAGATACGCAGTATTTT.

The V and J genes are TRBV19 and TRBJ1-2; 8 bases match TRBD1. The CDR3 sequence is 15 residues long. Germline lookup yields CDR1 LNHDA and CDR2 SQIVND (reference sequence). V trimming: 5 bases; J trimming: 1 base; junction bases outside the gene matches: 6. The CDR3: CASSPRTGNNYGYTF. CDR3 DNA sequence: TGTGCCAGTAGTCCCCGGACAGGGAATAACTATGGCTACACCTTC. Full variable domain (remainder filled in from reference TRBV19 and TRBJ1-2): DGGITQSPKYLFRKEGQNVTLSCEQNLNHDAMYWYRQDPGQGLRLIYYSQIVNDFQKGDIAEGYSVSREKKESFPLTVTSAQKNPTAFYLCASSPRTGNNYGYTFGSGTRLTVV.